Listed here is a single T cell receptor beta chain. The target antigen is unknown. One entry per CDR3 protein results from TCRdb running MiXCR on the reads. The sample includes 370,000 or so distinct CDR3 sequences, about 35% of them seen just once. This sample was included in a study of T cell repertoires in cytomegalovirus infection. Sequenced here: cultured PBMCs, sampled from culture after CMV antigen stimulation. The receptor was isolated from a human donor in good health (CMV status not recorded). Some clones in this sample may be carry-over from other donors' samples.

For the CDR3, the DNA is TGTGCCACCTTAGACCCCAGGGGGCGGGGGGCCAACGTCCTGACTTTC. Residues: CATLDPRGRGANVLTF. The V and J genes are TRBV2 and TRBJ2-6; 8 bases map to TRBD1. This CDR3 spans 16 amino acids. The germline V gene has CDR1 SNHLY and CDR2 FYNNEI. V lost 10 bases and J lost 4; bases outside the gene matches: 12. The whole variable domain, filled in from reference TRBV2 and TRBJ2-6, reads EPEVTQTPSHQVTQMGQEVILRCVPISNHLYFYWYRQILGQKVEFLVSFYNNEISEKSEIFDDQFSVERPDGSNFTLKIRSTKLEDSAMYFCATLDPRGRGANVLTFGAGSRLTVL.